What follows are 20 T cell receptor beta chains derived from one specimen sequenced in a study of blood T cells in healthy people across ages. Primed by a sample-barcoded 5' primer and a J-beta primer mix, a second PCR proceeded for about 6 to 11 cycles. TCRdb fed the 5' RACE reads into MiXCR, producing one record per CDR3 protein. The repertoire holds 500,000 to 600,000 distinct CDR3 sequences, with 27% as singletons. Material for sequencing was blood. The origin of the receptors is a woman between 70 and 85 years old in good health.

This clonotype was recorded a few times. The CDR3 coding sequence is TGTACCAGCAGCGAAGGTTGGGGCACAGATACGCAGTATTTT. It specifies CTSSEGWGTDTQYF. The chain recombines TRBV7-2 with TRBJ2-3; D is unresolved. Deletions cut 5 bases from V and 1 base from J, with 10 bases between. In germline, CDR1 is SGHTA, CDR2 FQGNSA. This CDR3 comprises 14 residues.

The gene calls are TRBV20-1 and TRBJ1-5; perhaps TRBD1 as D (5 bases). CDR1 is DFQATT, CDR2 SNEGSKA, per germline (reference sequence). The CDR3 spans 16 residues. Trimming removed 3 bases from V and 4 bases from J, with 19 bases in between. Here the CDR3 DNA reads TGCAGTGCTAGCCGAATCGGGACGGGAATGAATCAGCCCCAGCATTTT. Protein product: CSASRIGTGMNQPQHF.

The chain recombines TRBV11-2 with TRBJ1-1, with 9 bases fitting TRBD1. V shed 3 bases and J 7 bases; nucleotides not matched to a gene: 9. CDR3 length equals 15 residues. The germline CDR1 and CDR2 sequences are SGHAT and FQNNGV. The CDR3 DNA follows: TGTGCCAGCAGCTTTACCGCGGGACAGGGAGGTGAAGCTTTCTTT. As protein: CASSFTAGQGGEAFF. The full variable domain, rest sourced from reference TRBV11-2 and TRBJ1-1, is EAGVAQSPRYKIIEKRQSVAFWCNPISGHATLYWYQQILGQGPKLLIQFQNNGVVDDSQLPKDRFSAERLKGVDSTLKIQPAKLEDSAVYLCASSFTAGQGGEAFFGQGTRLTVV.

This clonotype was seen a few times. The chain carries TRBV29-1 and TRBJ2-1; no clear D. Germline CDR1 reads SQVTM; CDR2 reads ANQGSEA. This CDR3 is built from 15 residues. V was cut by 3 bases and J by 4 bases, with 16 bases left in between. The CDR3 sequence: CSVDLGHKHYNEQFF. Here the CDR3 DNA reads TGCAGCGTTGACCTGGGCCATAAGCATTACAATGAGCAGTTCTTC.

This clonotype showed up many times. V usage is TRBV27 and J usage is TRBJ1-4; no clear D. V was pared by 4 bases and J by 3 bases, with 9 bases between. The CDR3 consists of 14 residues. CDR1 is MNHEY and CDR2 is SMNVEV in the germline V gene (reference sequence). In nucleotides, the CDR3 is TGTGCCAGCAGTTCTGTTCTTTCTAATGAAAAACTGTTTTTT. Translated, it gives CASSSVLSNEKLFF. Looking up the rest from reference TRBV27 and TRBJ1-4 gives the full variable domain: EAQVTQNPRYLITVTGKKLTVTCSQNMNHEYMSWYRQDPGLGLRQIYYSMNVEVTDKGDVPEGYKVSRKEKRNFPLILESPSPNQTSLYFCASSSVLSNEKLFFGSGTQLSVL.

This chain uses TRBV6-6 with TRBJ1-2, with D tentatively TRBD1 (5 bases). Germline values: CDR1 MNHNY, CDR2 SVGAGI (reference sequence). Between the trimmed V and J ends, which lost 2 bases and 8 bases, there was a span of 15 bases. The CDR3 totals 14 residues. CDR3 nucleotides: TGTGCCAGCAGTTACGTCAGGGCGGACAACGGCTACACCTTC. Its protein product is CASSYVRADNGYTF.

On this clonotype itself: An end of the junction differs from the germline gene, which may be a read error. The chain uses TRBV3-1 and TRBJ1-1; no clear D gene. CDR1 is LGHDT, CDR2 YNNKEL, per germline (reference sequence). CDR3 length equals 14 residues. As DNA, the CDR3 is TGTGCCAGCAGCCCAGCGACGAGGAACACTGGAGCTTTCTTT. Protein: CASSPATRNTGAFF. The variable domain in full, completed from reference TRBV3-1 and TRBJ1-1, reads DTAVSQTPKYLVTQMGNDKSIKCEQNLGHDTMYWYKQDSKKFLKIMFSYNNKELIINETVPNRFSPKSPDKAHLNLHINSLELGDSAVYFCASSPATRNTGAFFGQGTRLTVV.

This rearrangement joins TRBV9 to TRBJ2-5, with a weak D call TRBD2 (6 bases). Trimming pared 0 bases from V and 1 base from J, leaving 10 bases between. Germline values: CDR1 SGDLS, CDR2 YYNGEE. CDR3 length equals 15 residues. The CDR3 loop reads CASSVVVGGQETQYF. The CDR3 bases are TGTGCCAGCAGCGTAGTGGTGGGGGGCCAAGAGACCCAGTACTTC. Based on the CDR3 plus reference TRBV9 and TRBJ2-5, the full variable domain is DSGVTQTPKHLITATGQRVTLRCSPRSGDLSVYWYQQSLDQGLQFLIQYYNGEERAKGNILERFSAQQFPDLHSELNLSSLELGDSALYFCASSVVVGGQETQYFGPGTRLLVL.

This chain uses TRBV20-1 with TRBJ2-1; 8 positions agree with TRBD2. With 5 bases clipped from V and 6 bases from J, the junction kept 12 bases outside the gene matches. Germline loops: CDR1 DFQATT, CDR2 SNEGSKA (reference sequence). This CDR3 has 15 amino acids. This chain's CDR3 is CSAGAVTGGGNEQFF. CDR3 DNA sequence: TGCAGTGCTGGGGCTGTGACGGGGGGGGGCAATGAGCAGTTCTTC.

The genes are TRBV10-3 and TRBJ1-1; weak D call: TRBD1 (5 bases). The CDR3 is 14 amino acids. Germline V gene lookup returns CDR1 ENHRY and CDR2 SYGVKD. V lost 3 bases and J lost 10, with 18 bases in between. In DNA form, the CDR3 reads TGTGCCATCAGTGATGAAGGGACGATAAGAACAGCTTTCTTT. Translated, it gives CAISDEGTIRTAFF.

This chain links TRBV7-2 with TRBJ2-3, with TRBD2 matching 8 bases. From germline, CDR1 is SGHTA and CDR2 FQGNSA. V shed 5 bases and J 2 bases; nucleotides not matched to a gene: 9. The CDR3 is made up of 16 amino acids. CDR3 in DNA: TGTGCCAGCAGCCTTAAGCGGGGGCAGCCCACAGATACGCAGTATTTT. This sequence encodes CASSLKRGQPTDTQYF. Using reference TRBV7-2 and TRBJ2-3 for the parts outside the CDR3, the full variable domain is GAGVSQSPSNKVTEKGKDVELRCDPISGHTALYWYRQSLGQGLEFLIYFQGNSAPDKSGLPSDRFSAERTGGSVSTLTIQRTQQEDSAVYLCASSLKRGQPTDTQYFGPGTRLTVL.

Here the CDR3 reads CASSQEGGFSGTVSYEQYF. CDR3 coding DNA: TGCGCCAGCAGCCAAGAAGGTGGGTTCTCGGGGACCGTCTCCTACGAGCAGTACTTC. J is TRBJ2-7 and V is TRBV4-3; the D gene could be TRBD1 or TRBD2 (5 bases each). Per the germline V gene, CDR1 is LGHNA and CDR2 is YSLEER. This CDR3 spans 19 amino acids. Trimming took 0 bases from V and 0 from J, leaving 21 bases between them.

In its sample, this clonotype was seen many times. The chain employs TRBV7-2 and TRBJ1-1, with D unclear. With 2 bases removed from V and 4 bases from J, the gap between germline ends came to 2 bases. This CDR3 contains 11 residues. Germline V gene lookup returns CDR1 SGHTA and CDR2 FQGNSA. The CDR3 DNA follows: TGTGCCAGCAGCTTACTCACTGAAGCTTTCTTT. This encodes CASSLLTEAFF.

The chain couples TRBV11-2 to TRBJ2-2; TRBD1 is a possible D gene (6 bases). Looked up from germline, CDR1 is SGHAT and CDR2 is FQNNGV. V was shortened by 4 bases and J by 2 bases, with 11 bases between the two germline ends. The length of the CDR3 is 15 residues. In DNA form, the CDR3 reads TGTGCCAGCAGCTCGACAGGCCGAAACACCGGGGAGCTGTTTTTT. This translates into CASSSTGRNTGELFF.

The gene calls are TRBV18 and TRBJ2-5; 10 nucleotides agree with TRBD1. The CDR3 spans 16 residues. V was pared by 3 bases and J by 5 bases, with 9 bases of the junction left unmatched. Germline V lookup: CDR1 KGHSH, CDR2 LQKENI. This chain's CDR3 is CASSPPGQGNGETQYF. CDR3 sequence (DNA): TGTGCCAGCTCACCGCCGGGACAGGGGAACGGGGAGACCCAGTACTTC.

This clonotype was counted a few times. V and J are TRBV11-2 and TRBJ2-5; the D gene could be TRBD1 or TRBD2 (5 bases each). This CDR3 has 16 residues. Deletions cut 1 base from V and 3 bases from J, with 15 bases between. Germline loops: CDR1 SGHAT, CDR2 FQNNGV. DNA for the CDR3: TGTGCCAGCAGCTTAGGGGGGACGGTTTCGAAAGAGACCCAGTACTTC. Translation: CASSLGGTVSKETQYF.

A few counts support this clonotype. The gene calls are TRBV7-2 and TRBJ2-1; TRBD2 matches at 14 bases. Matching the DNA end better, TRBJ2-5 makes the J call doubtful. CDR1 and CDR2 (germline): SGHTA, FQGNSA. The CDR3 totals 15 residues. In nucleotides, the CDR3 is TGTGCCAGCATCAGACTAGCGGGGGGGCTTGAGACCCAGTACTTC. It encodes CASIRLAGGLETQYF.

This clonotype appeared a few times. CDR3 nucleotides: TGTGCCAGCAGCCAAAGCTCCTCCGCGGGCAATCAGCCCCAGCATTTT. It translates to CASSQSSSAGNQPQHF. The chain uses TRBV4-2 and TRBJ1-5; D is undetermined. Germline lookup yields CDR1 LGHNA and CDR2 YNFKEQ. The germline V and J ends were trimmed by 2 bases and 2 bases, with 13 bases remaining between them. This CDR3 comprises 16 residues.

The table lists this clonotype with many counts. The CDR3 region is CASSVYRGTYEQYF. CDR3 bases: TGTGCCAGCAGCGTGTACAGGGGAACCTACGAGCAGTACTTC. The chain joins TRBV9 to TRBJ2-7; 7 bases fit TRBD1. V shed 2 bases, J shed 2 bases, and the junction held 4 bases outside the gene matches. There are 14 residues in the CDR3. Germline V gene lookup returns CDR1 SGDLS and CDR2 YYNGEE.

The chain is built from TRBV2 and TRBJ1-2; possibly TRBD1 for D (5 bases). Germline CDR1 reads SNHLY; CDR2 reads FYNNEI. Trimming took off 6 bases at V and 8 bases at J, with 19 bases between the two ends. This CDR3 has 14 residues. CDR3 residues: CASSVQDNVGGYTF. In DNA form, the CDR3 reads TGTGCCAGCAGCGTACAGGACAACGTCGGGGGCTACACCTTC.